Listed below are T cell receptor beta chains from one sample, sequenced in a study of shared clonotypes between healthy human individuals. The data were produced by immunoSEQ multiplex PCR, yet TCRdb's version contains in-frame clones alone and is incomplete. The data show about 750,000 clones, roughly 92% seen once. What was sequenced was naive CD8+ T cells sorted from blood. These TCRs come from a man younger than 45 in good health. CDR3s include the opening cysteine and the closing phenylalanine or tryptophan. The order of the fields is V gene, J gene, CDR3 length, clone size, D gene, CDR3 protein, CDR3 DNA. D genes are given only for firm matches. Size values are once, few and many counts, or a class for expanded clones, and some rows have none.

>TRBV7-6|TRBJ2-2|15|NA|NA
CASSLGTGYTGELFF
TGTGCCAGCAGCTTAGGAACAGGGTACACCGGGGAGCTGTTTTTT
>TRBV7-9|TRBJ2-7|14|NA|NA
CASSPARGPYEQYF
TGTGCCAGCAGCCCCGCCAGGGGCCCCTACGAGCAGTACTTC
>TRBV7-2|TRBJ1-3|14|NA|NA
CASSLAVSGNTIYF
TGTGCCAGCAGCTTAGCAGTCTCTGGAAACACCATATATTTT
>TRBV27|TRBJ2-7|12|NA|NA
CASSLPTGEQYF
TGTGCCAGCAGTCTGCCCACCGGGGAGCAGTACTTC
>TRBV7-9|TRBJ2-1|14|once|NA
CASLRTTEGNEQFF
TGTGCCAGCCTACGGACAACCGAAGGCAATGAGCAGTTCTTC
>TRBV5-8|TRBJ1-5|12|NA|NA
CASSLVVQPQHF
TGTGCCAGCAGCTTGGTGGTCCAGCCCCAGCATTTT
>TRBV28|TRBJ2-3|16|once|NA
CASSFLKTGPTDTQYF
TGTGCCAGCAGTTTCCTCAAAACCGGGCCAACAGATACGCAGTATTTT
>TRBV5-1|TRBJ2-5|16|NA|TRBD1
CASSLDLTGVQETQYF
TGCGCCAGCAGCTTGGACCTGACAGGGGTCCAAGAGACCCAGTACTTC
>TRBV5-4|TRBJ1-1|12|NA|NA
CASKTENTEAFF
TGTGCCAGCAAAACAGAGAACACTGAAGCTTTCTTT
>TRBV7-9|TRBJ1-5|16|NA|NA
CASSLAPRVSRQPQHF
TGTGCCAGCAGCTTAGCGCCCAGGGTCAGCCGTCAGCCCCAGCATTTT
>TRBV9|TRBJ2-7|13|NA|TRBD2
CASSGTGGDEQYF
TGTGCCAGCAGCGGGACGGGGGGTGACGAGCAGTACTTC
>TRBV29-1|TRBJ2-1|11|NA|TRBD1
CSVELGQGQFF
TGCAGCGTTGAATTGGGACAGGGGCAGTTCTTC
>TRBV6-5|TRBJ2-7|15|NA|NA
CASSVRGALSYEQYF
TGTGCCAGCAGCGTCAGGGGGGCTTTGTCCTACGAGCAGTACTTC
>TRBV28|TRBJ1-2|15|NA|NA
CASRNPERTNYGYTF
TGTGCCAGCAGAAATCCAGAGAGGACTAACTATGGCTACACCTTC
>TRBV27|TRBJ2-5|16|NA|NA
CASSSNKPPGQETQYF
TGTGCCAGCAGTTCTAACAAACCCCCGGGCCAAGAGACCCAGTACTTC
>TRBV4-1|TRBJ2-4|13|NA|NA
CASSLSRANIQYF
TGCGCCAGCAGCTTGTCGAGGGCCAACATTCAGTACTTC
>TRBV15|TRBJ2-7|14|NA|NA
CATSRGSLSYEQYF
TGTGCCACCAGCAGAGGCAGTTTATCCTACGAGCAGTACTTC
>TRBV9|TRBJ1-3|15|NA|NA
CASSVGGGSGNTIYF
TGTGCCAGCAGCGTCGGGGGTGGCTCTGGAAACACCATATATTTT
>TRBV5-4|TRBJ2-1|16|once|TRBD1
CASSPGQGRSVDEQFF
TGTGCCAGCAGCCCCGGACAGGGGCGTTCAGTCGATGAGCAGTTCTTC
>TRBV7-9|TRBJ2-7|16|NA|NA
CASSAVLRDKNYEQYF
TGTGCCAGCAGCGCAGTCCTCAGGGACAAGAACTACGAGCAGTACTTC
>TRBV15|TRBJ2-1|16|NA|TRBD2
CATSRTLAGAWNEQFF
TGTGCCACCAGCAGGACTCTAGCGGGAGCTTGGAATGAGCAGTTCTTC
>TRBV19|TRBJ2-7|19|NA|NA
CASSIGLLGQRDMNYEQYF
TGTGCCAGTAGTATAGGCCTACTTGGACAGCGGGATATGAACTACGAGCAGTACTTC
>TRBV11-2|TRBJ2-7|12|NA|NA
CASSFLGDEQYF
TGTGCCAGCAGCTTTTTAGGGGACGAGCAGTACTTC
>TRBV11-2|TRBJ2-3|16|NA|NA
CASSYVGGGPTDTQYF
TGTGCCAGCAGTTATGTAGGGGGAGGGCCGACAGATACGCAGTATTTT
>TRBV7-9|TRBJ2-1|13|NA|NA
CASSSEGADEQFF
TGTGCCAGCAGCTCGGAGGGGGCGGATGAGCAGTTCTTC
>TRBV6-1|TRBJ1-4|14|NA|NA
CASQRWAYNEKLFF
TGTGCCAGCCAAAGGTGGGCTTATAATGAAAAACTGTTTTTT
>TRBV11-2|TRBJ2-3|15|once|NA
CASSFYRDSTDTQYF
TGTGCCAGCAGCTTCTACCGGGACAGCACAGATACGCAGTATTTT
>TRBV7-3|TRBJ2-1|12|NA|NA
CASSSRPNEQFF
TGTGCCAGCAGCTCCCGGCCCAATGAGCAGTTCTTC
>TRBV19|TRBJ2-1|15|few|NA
CATSIAGFAYNEQFF
TGTGCCACCAGTATCGCGGGGTTTGCCTACAATGAGCAGTTCTTC
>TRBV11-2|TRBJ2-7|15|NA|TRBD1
CASSLPGQGAHEQYF
TGTGCCAGCAGCTTGCCCGGCCAGGGGGCCCACGAGCAGTACTTC
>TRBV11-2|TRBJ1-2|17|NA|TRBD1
CASRPGTGGRPNYGYTF
TGTGCCAGCAGACCCGGGACAGGGGGCCGCCCGAACTATGGCTACACCTTC
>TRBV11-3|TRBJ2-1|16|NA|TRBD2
CASSLGAGGSYNEQFF
TGTGCCAGCAGCTTGGGCGCGGGAGGTTCCTACAATGAGCAGTTCTTC
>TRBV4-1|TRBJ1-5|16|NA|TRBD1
CASSQAGQGAAQPQHF
TGCGCCAGCAGCCAGGCGGGACAGGGGGCTGCTCAGCCCCAGCATTTT
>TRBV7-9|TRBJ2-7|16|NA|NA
CASSSAGTPNWYEQYF
TGTGCCAGCAGCTCCGCCGGGACACCGAATTGGTACGAGCAGTACTTC
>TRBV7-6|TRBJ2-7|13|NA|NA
CASSQTGFYEQYF
TGTGCCAGCAGTCAAACAGGGTTCTACGAGCAGTACTTC
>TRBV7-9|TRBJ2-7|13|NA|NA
CASSPPERREQYF
TGTGCCAGCAGCCCCCCGGAGAGGCGCGAGCAGTACTTC
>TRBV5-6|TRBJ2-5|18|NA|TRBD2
CASSLGLAGGLGQETQYF
TGTGCCAGCAGCTTGGGACTAGCGGGAGGGTTAGGGCAAGAGACCCAGTACTTC
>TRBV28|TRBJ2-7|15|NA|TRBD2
CASSLTSDGSYEQYF
TGTGCCAGCAGTTTGACTAGCGATGGGTCCTACGAGCAGTACTTC
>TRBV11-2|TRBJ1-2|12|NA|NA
CATRGESYGYTF
TGTGCAACACGGGGAGAGAGCTATGGCTACACCTTC
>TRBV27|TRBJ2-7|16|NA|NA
CASSLINRPRGDEQYF
TGTGCCAGCAGTTTAATAAATCGGCCGCGAGGCGACGAGCAGTACTTC
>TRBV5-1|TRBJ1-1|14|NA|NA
CASSKGGLDPEAFF
TGCGCCAGCAGCAAAGGGGGACTGGACCCTGAAGCTTTCTTT
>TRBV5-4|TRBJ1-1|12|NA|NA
CASSHSGAEAFF
TGTGCCAGCAGCCACTCAGGGGCTGAAGCTTTCTTT
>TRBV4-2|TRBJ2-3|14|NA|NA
CASSLVGLADTQYF
TGTGCCAGCAGCTTGGTGGGACTCGCGGATACGCAGTATTTT
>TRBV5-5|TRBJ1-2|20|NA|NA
CASSQSRFVGREFQRYGYTF
TGTGCCAGCAGCCAGAGCCGGTTTGTGGGCAGGGAATTCCAACGTTATGGCTACACCTTC
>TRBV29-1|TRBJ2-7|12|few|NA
CSVEAGDYEQYF
TGCAGCGTTGAAGCCGGGGACTACGAGCAGTACTTC
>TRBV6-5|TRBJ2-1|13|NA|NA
CASTFGGENEQFF
TGTGCCAGCACCTTCGGGGGCGAAAATGAGCAGTTCTTC
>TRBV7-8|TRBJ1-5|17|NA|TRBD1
CASSLVTGVGSNQPQHF
TGTGCCAGCAGCTTAGTAACAGGGGTTGGCAGCAATCAGCCCCAGCATTTT